There are many counts of the clone carrying this T cell receptor beta chain. What it binds is not known. Trimming stripped 8 bases from V and 8 bases from J, with 10 bases between. The CDR3 length is 11 residues. Germline assignment: CDR1 SGHTA and CDR2 FQGTGA. TCRdb passed the multiplex PCR reads through MiXCR, listing each CDR3 protein once. This sample has 150,000 or so distinct CDR3 sequences, with about 30% found just once. These data come from a study of breast tumors, draining lymph nodes, adjacent tissues. Breast cancer patients provided tissue from their axillary draining lymph nodes. Broader study findings: Tumors had less TCR diversity than lymph nodes, more than nontumor tissue. Findings are consistent with lymph node origin and intratumoral expansion of most tumor T cells.

The receptor comes from a female donor with breast cancer. Some clones in this sample may be carry-over from other donors' samples. The material sequenced was axillary lymph node tissue. The chain uses TRBV7-3 and TRBJ2-1, with D hard to call. The CDR3 spells CASGLGHEQFF. CDR3 DNA: TGTGCCAGCGGTCTAGGCCATGAGCAGTTCTTC.